These T cell receptor beta chains were read from a single sample in a study of T cells in Graves' hyperthyroidism and ophthalmopathy. MiXCR, applied by TCRdb to the multiplex PCR reads, yields one record per CDR3 protein. Among around 420,000 distinct CDR3 sequences listed, 15% to 18% were seen once. Sequencing input: blood. The origin of the receptors is a woman aged 18-29 years with Graves' hyperthyroidism. Each CDR3 is given with its conserved first and last residue. D genes are given only for firm matches. Clone size is stated in some rows and not others, as once, few, many or a class when expanded.

d_call j_call clone_size v_call cdr3_nt cdr3_aa
NA TRBJ2-1 many TRBV20-1 TGCAGTGCTAGACGTTTGGAAAATGAGCAGTTCTTC CSARRLENEQFF
TRBD2 TRBJ2-1 few TRBV20-1 TGCAGCGGATCCGAAGTTGAGCGGGGGTACAATGAGCAGTTCTTC CSGSEVERGYNEQFF
NA TRBJ1-1 NA TRBV6-5 TGTGCCAGCAGTTATTTGGGACGCTCTGAAGCTTTCTTT CASSYLGRSEAFF
NA TRBJ1-6 many TRBV7-2 TGTGCCAGCAGCTTAGGTGCCTCCTATAATTCACCCCTCCACTTT CASSLGASYNSPLHF
NA TRBJ2-7 few TRBV20-1 TGCAGTGCTAGCGGATTAGAGTACGAGCAGTACTTC CSASGLEYEQYF
TRBD1 TRBJ1-4 NA TRBV29-1 TGCAGCGTTAGGAGGGACAGAACTAATGAAAAACTGTTTTTT CSVRRDRTNEKLFF
NA TRBJ1-2 NA TRBV10-3 TGTGCCATCAGTGAGTCGAGACAGTTTAACTATGGCTACACCTTC CAISESRQFNYGYTF
NA TRBJ2-7 few TRBV24-1 TGTGCCACCAGTGATACCAGACAGAAACCCTACGAGCAGTACTTC CATSDTRQKPYEQYF
NA TRBJ2-1 few TRBV5-6 TGTGCCAGCAGAGCTTGGATAGGCAGGGACCGTAATGAGCAGTTCTTC CASRAWIGRDRNEQFF
TRBD1 TRBJ1-3 NA TRBV18 TGTGCCAGCTCACCGTTAGGGACAGTCGATACTGGAAACACCATATATTTT CASSPLGTVDTGNTIYF
TRBD1 TRBJ1-5 few TRBV20-1 TGCAGTGCTAGAGAACACAGGGGGCTCGGTCAGCCCCAGCATTTT CSAREHRGLGQPQHF
NA TRBJ1-1 few TRBV19 TGTGCCACCGCGGGACACGAGAACACTGAAGCTTTCTTT CATAGHENTEAFF
NA TRBJ2-7 many TRBV11-1 TGTGCCAGCAGCTTAGCCGGGGAGAAAAGCTACGAGCAGTACTTC CASSLAGEKSYEQYF
NA TRBJ2-1 many TRBV5-1 TGCGCCAGCAGCTTGCCACCTCAAAGGGAGCAGTTCTTC CASSLPPQREQFF
NA TRBJ1-1 many TRBV28 TGTGCCAGCGAGGGGAACACTGAAGCTTTCTTT CASEGNTEAFF
NA TRBJ1-1 NA TRBV20-1 TGCAGTGCTCCACACTTCACGAGGGGCCTGAACACTGAAGCTTTCTTT CSAPHFTRGLNTEAFF
NA TRBJ2-6 NA TRBV19 TGTGCCAGTAGTGCTGTCGAGGCCAACGTCCTGACTTTC CASSAVEANVLTF
NA TRBJ2-6 few TRBV5-1 TGCGCCAGCAGCTTGGTGGTTGCTGGGGCCAACGTCCTGACTTTC CASSLVVAGANVLTF
NA TRBJ2-7 NA TRBV20-1 TGCAGTGCTAGAGATTCGGCTACGTACGAGCAGTACTTC CSARDSATYEQYF
NA TRBJ2-7 few TRBV20-1 TGCAGTGCTAGAGATCGGCGGGGTGGGGGTGGCGAGCAGTACTTC CSARDRRGGGGEQYF
NA TRBJ1-6 few TRBV19 TGTGCCAGTACCGAAACGTGGGCCGGGAGTTCACCCCTCCACTTT CASTETWAGSSPLHF
NA TRBJ2-7 many TRBV29-1 TGCAGCGTTGAAGAAGGTAAAGCCTACGAGCAGTACTTC CSVEEGKAYEQYF
NA TRBJ2-7 NA TRBV18 TGTGCCAGCTCACCACAAGGACTGTCTGGCTACGAGCAGTACTTC CASSPQGLSGYEQYF
TRBD1 TRBJ2-7 many TRBV28 TGTGCCACAACGCCCGGGACAGGGGTCTACGAGCAGTACTTC CATTPGTGVYEQYF
NA TRBJ2-7 many TRBV6-6 TGTGCCAGCAGTTACGGGCAGGAGGGCGAGCAGTACTTC CASSYGQEGEQYF
TRBD2 TRBJ2-2 NA TRBV5-1 TGCGCCAGCAGCTTGAAAGGCGGGAGGGCCACGAACACCGGGGAGCTGTTTTTT CASSLKGGRATNTGELFF
NA TRBJ1-1 NA TRBV9 TGTGCCAGCAGCGCCTCCCCCCGTTGGAACACTGAAGCTTTCTTT CASSASPRWNTEAFF
NA TRBJ2-3 many TRBV6-5 TGTGCCAGCAGTTACTCCCGAACCTCTTCAACAGATACGCAGTATTTT CASSYSRTSSTDTQYF
NA TRBJ2-3 many TRBV7-2 TGTGCCAGCAGCTTATCCGACGACACAGATACGCAGTATTTT CASSLSDDTDTQYF
TRBD2 TRBJ2-7 few TRBV27 TGTGCCAGTCAGCGGAGGACTAGCGGGGAGCGCTACGAGCAGTACTTC CASQRRTSGERYEQYF
TRBD1 TRBJ2-7 many TRBV28 TGTGCCAGCAGTTTAGGGCAGGGGGCGTTCGACGAGCAGTACTTC CASSLGQGAFDEQYF
TRBD1 TRBJ2-7 few TRBV7-2 TGTGCCAGCAGCTTAGTGACAGGGGAGGTCGGCGAGCAGTACTTC CASSLVTGEVGEQYF
NA TRBJ1-1 many TRBV3-1 TGTGCCAGCAGCCAAGTTCCTCCCGAAGCTTTCTTT CASSQVPPEAFF
TRBD2 TRBJ2-1 NA TRBV2 TGTGCCAGCAACCCGGGACTAGCGGTCAACAATGAGCAGTTCTTC CASNPGLAVNNEQFF
NA TRBJ1-1 few TRBV5-1 TGCGCCAGCAGCTTGGAGGGGCCGATGAACACTGAAGCTTTCTTT CASSLEGPMNTEAFF
TRBD1 TRBJ1-2 NA TRBV25-1 TGTGCCAGCAGTGAATTAGGGGGACAGGGGGCAACTGGCTATGGCTACACCTTC CASSELGGQGATGYGYTF
NA TRBJ1-1 many TRBV7-2 TGTGCCAGCAGCCCAACCCACGCTGAAGCTTTCTTT CASSPTHAEAFF
TRBD1 TRBJ1-6 NA TRBV27 TGTGCCAGCAGTCCCGGACAGGGGGACAATTCACCCCTCCACTTT CASSPGQGDNSPLHF
NA TRBJ1-2 NA TRBV6-1 TGTGCCAGCAGTGAAGTTCGTCCCCGGGCGGATTATGGCTACACCTTC CASSEVRPRADYGYTF
TRBD1 TRBJ1-1 many TRBV6-2/TRBV6-3 TGTGCCAGCAGAAACCTGAAGACAGGGGGGAACACTGAAGCTTTCTTT CASRNLKTGGNTEAFF
NA TRBJ2-1 NA TRBV9 TGTGCCAGCAGCCCGGGGCGAACTAGTTATGAGCAGTTCTTC CASSPGRTSYEQFF
TRBD2 TRBJ2-1 many TRBV10-2 TGCGCCAGGAGTAGCGGGGCCTACAATGAGCAGTTCTTC CARSSGAYNEQFF
NA TRBJ2-7 NA TRBV27 TGTGCCAGCGGCCCCGGGTACGAGCAGTACTTC CASGPGYEQYF
NA TRBJ1-3 NA TRBV20-1 TGCAGTGCTAGAGGGGAGGGGGAGCTCTCTGGAAACACCATATATTTT CSARGEGELSGNTIYF
NA TRBJ1-1 many TRBV7-2 TGTGCCAGCAGCTTAGTCAGGGTAGGGTCCGCTGAAGCTTTCTTT CASSLVRVGSAEAFF
TRBD1 TRBJ1-1 NA TRBV6-5 TGTGCCAGCAGTTTGGGGGACAGGGGGGTCGACACTGAAGCTTTCTTT CASSLGDRGVDTEAFF
TRBD2 TRBJ2-1 many TRBV7-8 TGTGCCAGCAGCAACCTCATAGCGGGAGCCTACAATGAGCAGTTCTTC CASSNLIAGAYNEQFF
NA TRBJ1-5 few TRBV6-1 TGTGCCAGCAACGAACCCAGGACAAATAATCAGCCCCAGCATTTT CASNEPRTNNQPQHF
TRBD1 TRBJ2-7 few TRBV20-1 TGCAGTGCTTACCGGGACAGGGGTTACGAGCAGTACTTC CSAYRDRGYEQYF
TRBD2 TRBJ2-7 many TRBV28 TGTGCCAGCAGCATCGCGGCTAGCGGGGCTTACGAGCAGTACTTC CASSIAASGAYEQYF
TRBD1 TRBJ1-2 NA TRBV4-1 TGCGCCAGCAGCCAAGAATTCGACAGGGGCTATGGCTACACCTTC CASSQEFDRGYGYTF
TRBD1 TRBJ2-1 few TRBV10-2 TGCGCCAGCGAATCCGGGACAGGGTTCGGTGAGCAGTTCTTC CASESGTGFGEQFF
NA TRBJ1-2 many TRBV2 TGTGCCAGCAGTGAAACAGGGCAAGGCTATGGCTACACCTTC CASSETGQGYGYTF
TRBD1 TRBJ2-3 NA TRBV5-1 TGCGCCAGCAGCATCCTACTCGGGGGACAGGGTCCGGGCACAGATACGCAGTATTTT CASSILLGGQGPGTDTQYF
TRBD2 TRBJ2-1 NA TRBV9 TGTGCCAGCAGCGTAGTTGGGGAGGGTGAGCAGTTCTTC CASSVVGEGEQFF